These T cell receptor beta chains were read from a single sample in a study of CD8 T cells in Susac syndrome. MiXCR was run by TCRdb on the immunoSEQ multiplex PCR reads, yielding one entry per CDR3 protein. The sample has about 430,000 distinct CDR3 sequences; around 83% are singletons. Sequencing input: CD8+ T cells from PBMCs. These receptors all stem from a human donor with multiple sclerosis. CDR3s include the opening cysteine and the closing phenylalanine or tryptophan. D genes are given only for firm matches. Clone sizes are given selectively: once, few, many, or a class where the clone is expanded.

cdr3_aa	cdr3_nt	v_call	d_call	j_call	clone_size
CASSQVQHRGDAEAFF	TGCGCCAGCAGCCAAGTCCAGCACAGGGGGGATGCTGAAGCTTTCTTT	TRBV4-1	TRBD1	TRBJ1-1	NA
CASSVVGGEGYGCTF	TGTGCCAGCAGTGTCGTCGGGGGGGAGGGCTATGGCTGCACCTTC	TRBV27	NA	TRBJ1-2	NA
CASSLTGQGDNQPQHF	TGTGCCAGCAGTTTAACGGGACAGGGAGACAATCAGCCCCAGCATTTT	TRBV27	TRBD1	TRBJ1-5	once
CASSSPGHQYEQYF	TGTGCCAGCAGCTCACCGGGCCATCAATACGAGCAGTACTTC	TRBV5-6	NA	TRBJ2-7	few
CAISESGGSNVEQYF	TGTGCCATCAGTGAGTCAGGGGGTAGTAATGTGGAGCAGTACTTC	TRBV10-3	NA	TRBJ2-7	NA
CASSYWNNEQFF	TGTGCCAGCAGCTATTGGAACAATGAGCAGTTCTTC	TRBV7-9	NA	TRBJ2-1	NA
CASSGSDNSNQPQHF	TGTGCCAGCAGTGGGTCAGACAATAGCAATCAGCCCCAGCATTTT	TRBV2	NA	TRBJ1-5	NA
CTSSPSCRQGLTYEQYF	TGCACCAGCAGCCCCTCATGCCGGCAGGGCCTAACCTACGAGCAGTACTTC	TRBV1	NA	TRBJ2-7	NA
CASSPPRAGARSYEQYF	TGCGCCAGCAGCCCCCCAAGGGCAGGGGCTAGGTCCTACGAGCAGTACTTC	TRBV5-1	NA	TRBJ2-7	few
CAWSVSAYNEQFF	TGTGCCTGGAGTGTCAGCGCCTACAATGAGCAGTTCTTC	TRBV30	NA	TRBJ2-1	NA
CASSQDFGTGTEAFF	TGCGCCAGCAGCCAAGATTTCGGGACAGGCACTGAAGCTTTCTTT	TRBV4-1	TRBD1	TRBJ1-1	NA
CASSQVQGGLAKNIQYF	TGTGCCAGCAGCCAAGTTCAAGGGGGGCTGGCCAAAAACATTCAGTACTTC	TRBV3-1	NA	TRBJ2-4	NA
CASSRDRSYNEQFF	TGCGCCAGCTCGCGGGACCGCTCCTACAATGAGCAGTTCTTC	TRBV4-1	NA	TRBJ2-1	NA
CASSQQPGGSYEQYF	TGTGCCAGCAGCCAACAACCGGGGGGCTCCTACGAGCAGTACTTC	TRBV14	TRBD2	TRBJ2-7	once
CASSMGSGSGGYEQYF	TGTGCCAGTAGTATGGGTAGCGGGAGCGGGGGCTACGAGCAGTACTTC	TRBV19	TRBD2	TRBJ2-7	NA
CSARGITSKLYEQYF	TGCAGTGCTAGAGGGATAACTAGCAAGCTCTACGAGCAGTACTTC	TRBV20-1	NA	TRBJ2-7	NA
CASSQGNNSPLHF	TGCGCCAGCAGCCAAGGGAATAATTCACCCCTCCACTTT	TRBV4-1	NA	TRBJ1-6	once
CASSLSPWETQYF	TGTGCCAGCAGTTTGTCACCTTGGGAGACCCAGTACTTC	TRBV27	NA	TRBJ2-5	NA
CSARTWASGKNIQYF	TGCAGTGCTAGAACATGGGCTAGCGGCAAAAACATTCAGTACTTC	TRBV20-1	TRBD2	TRBJ2-4	NA
CASSSGQFEAFF	TGTGCCAGCAGTTCGGGACAGTTTGAAGCTTTCTTT	TRBV12-3/TRBV12-4	TRBD1	TRBJ1-1	NA
CASSPRGVANYGYTF	TGTGCCAGCAGTCCAAGGGGCGTAGCTAACTATGGCTACACCTTC	TRBV27	NA	TRBJ1-2	NA
CASSTDPHGEQYF	TGTGCCAGCAGCACGGATCCCCATGGAGAGCAGTACTTC	TRBV7-2	NA	TRBJ2-7	NA
CATSEDRDSYEQYF	TGCGCCACCAGTGAGGATCGGGACTCCTACGAGCAGTACTTC	TRBV10-1	NA	TRBJ2-7	NA
CASSPGLSYNEQFF	TGTGCCAGCAGTCCGGGACTAAGTTACAATGAGCAGTTCTTC	TRBV28	TRBD2	TRBJ2-1	NA
CASSWESTYNEQFF	TGTGCCAGCAGCTGGGAGTCCACCTACAATGAGCAGTTCTTC	TRBV11-2	NA	TRBJ2-1	once
CASSLAIRVHEQFF	TGTGCCAGCAGCTTAGCCATCAGGGTGCATGAGCAGTTCTTC	TRBV7-9	NA	TRBJ2-1	once
CASLSTKLDTQYF	TGTGCCAGCCTCTCTACTAAACTAGATACGCAGTATTTT	TRBV27	NA	TRBJ2-3	NA
CASSPNRAQGGRNQPQHF	TGCGCCAGCAGTCCGAACAGGGCTCAAGGGGGGCGGAATCAGCCCCAGCATTTT	TRBV23-1	NA	TRBJ1-5	NA
CASSLVRLAGDFYNEQFF	TGTGCCAGCAGCTTAGTTAGGCTAGCGGGAGACTTCTACAATGAGCAGTTCTTC	TRBV11-2	TRBD2	TRBJ2-1	NA
CASSMGRGPRETQYF	TGTGCCAGTAGTATGGGCAGGGGGCCACGGGAGACCCAGTACTTC	TRBV19	TRBD1	TRBJ2-5	NA
CASSPGSYEQFF	TGTGCCAGCAGCCCGGGGAGCTATGAGCAGTTCTTC	TRBV9	NA	TRBJ2-1	few
CASSTLRTGGWETQYF	TGTGCCAGCAGTACCCTCCGGACAGGGGGCTGGGAGACCCAGTACTTC	TRBV27	TRBD1	TRBJ2-5	NA
CASSNRGSRTEAFF	TGTGCCAGCAGTAACAGGGGGAGTAGGACTGAAGCTTTCTTT	TRBV2	TRBD1	TRBJ1-1	NA
CASSLYQLPSPSYNEQFF	TGCGCCAGCAGCTTGTACCAGCTCCCTTCCCCCTCCTACAATGAGCAGTTCTTC	TRBV5-1	NA	TRBJ2-1	NA